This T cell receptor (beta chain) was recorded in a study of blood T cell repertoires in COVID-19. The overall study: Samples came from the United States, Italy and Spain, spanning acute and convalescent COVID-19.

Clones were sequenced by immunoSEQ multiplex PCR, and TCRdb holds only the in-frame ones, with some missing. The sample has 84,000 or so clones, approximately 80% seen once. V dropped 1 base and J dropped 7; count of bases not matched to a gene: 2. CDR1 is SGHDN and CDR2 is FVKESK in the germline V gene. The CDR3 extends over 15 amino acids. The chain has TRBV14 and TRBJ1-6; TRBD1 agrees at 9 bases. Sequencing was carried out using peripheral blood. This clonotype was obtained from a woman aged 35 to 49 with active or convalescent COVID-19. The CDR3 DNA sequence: TGTGCCAGCAGCCAAGGACAGGGGGAAAATTCACCCCTCCACTTT. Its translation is CASSQGQGENSPLHF.